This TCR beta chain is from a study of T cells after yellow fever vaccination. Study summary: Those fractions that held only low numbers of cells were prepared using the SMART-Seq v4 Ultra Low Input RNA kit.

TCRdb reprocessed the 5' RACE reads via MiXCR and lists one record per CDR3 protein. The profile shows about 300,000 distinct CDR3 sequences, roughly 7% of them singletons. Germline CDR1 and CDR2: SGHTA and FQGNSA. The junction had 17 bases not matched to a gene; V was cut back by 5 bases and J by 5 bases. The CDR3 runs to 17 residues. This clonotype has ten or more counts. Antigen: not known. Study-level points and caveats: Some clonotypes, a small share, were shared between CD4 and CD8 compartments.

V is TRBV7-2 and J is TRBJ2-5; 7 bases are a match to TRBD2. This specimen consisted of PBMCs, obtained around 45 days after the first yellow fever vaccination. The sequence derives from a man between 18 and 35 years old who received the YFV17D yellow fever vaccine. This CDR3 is CASSRMLLTGGGETQYF. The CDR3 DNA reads TGTGCCAGCAGCCGGATGTTGTTGACGGGGGGAGGGGAGACCCAGTACTTC.